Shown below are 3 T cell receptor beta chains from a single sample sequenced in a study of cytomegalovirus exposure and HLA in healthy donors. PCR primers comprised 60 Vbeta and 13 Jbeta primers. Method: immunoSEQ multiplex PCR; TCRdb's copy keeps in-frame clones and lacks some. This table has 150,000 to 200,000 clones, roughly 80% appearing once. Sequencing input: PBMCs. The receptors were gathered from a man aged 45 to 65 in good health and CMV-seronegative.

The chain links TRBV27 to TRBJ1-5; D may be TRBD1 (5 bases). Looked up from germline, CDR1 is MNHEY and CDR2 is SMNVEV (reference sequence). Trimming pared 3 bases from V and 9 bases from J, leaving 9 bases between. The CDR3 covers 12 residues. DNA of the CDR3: TGTGCCAGCAGTTTTCAGGGAGGGCCCCAGCATTTT. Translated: CASSFQGGPQHF.

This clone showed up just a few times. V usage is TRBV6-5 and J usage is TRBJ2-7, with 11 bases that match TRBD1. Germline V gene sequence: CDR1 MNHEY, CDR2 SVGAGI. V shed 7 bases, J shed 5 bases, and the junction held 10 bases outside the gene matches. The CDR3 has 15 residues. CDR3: CASTPKGQGVNEQYF. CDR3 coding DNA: TGTGCCAGCACTCCTAAGGGACAGGGGGTTAACGAGCAGTACTTC.

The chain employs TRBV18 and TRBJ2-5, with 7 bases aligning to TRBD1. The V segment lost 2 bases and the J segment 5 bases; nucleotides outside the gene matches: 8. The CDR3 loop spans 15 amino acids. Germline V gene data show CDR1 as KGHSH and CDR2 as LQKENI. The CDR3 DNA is TGTGCCAGCTCACCAAGACAGGGAGTTGCTGAGACCCAGTACTTC. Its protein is CASSPRQGVAETQYF.